This TCR beta chain was captured by sequencing in a study of T cell responses to AZD1222 COVID-19 vaccine. Study-level findings and limits: Once two AZD1222 doses were given, Spike-specific TCR breadth and depth went up. Females made up more of the donors, who were largely white British, and clonal diversity may have come out too low. Mapped onto spike, vaccine-associated CD4 TCRs spanned it and were dominant at 160-218 and 743-854.

Points on this clone: The target antigen is unknown.

CDR1 LGHDT and CDR2 YNNKEL come from the germline V gene (reference sequence). The CDR3 sequence is 15 residues long. V was pared by 5 bases and J by 8 bases, with 11 bases of the junction left unmatched. Produced via immunoSEQ multiplex PCR; TCRdb's table is partial and in-frame only. The sample records 100,000 to 150,000 clones, over 90% being singletons. The clonotype was recovered from an adult in good health. The gene calls are TRBV3-1 (or the pseudogene TRBV3-2) and TRBJ2-1; TRBD2 matches at 8 bases. The source was peripheral blood, collected on day 0 of AZD1222 vaccination. In nucleotides, the CDR3 is TGTGCCAGCAGCTGGGTCGGGGGGGCAGGCTATGAGCAGTTCTTC. This gives the protein CASSWVGGAGYEQFF.